The T cell receptor beta chain under discussion was sequenced for a study of shared clonotypes between healthy human individuals. General study results and limits: It was observed that 4% to 6% of naive CD4 clonotypes were shared across several donors. Relative to clonotypes present in all four donors, those not shared had lower generation probabilities.

V shed 5 bases and J shed 0 bases, with 14 bases lying between them. CDR1 SNHLY and CDR2 FYNNEI come from the germline V gene. The CDR3 extends over 15 amino acids. Generated by immunoSEQ multiplex PCR, the TCRdb table keeps only in-frame clones and is missing some. The sample comprises 150,000 to 200,000 clones, approximately 70% of which are singletons, and about 10% rests with the top ten. As for this clone: The antigen is undetermined.

The material sequenced was memory CD4+ T cells sorted from blood. Subset given: CD45RA-negative fraction. The V and J genes are TRBV2 and TRBJ2-7; D gene unclear. The clonotype was recovered from a man in his thirties or forties in good health. CDR3 sequence: CASSSIRGPSYEQYF. CDR3 in DNA: TGTGCCAGCAGTTCAATAAGAGGACCCTCCTACGAGCAGTACTTC.